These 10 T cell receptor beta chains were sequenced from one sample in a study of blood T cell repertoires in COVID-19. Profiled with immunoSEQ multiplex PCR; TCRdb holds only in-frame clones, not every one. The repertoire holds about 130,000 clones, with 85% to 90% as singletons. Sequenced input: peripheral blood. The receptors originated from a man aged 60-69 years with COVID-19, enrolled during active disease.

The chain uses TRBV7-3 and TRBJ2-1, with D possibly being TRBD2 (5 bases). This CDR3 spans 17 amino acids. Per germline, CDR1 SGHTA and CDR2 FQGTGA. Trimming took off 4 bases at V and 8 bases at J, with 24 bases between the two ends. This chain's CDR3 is CASSYTRPGSHSYEQFF. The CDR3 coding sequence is TGTGCCAGCAGCTATACAAGACCGGGATCCCATAGCTATGAGCAGTTCTTC.

The CDR3 DNA sequence: TGTGCCAGCAGTCTAATTTCGCGGGTGCATGCCCTCAATGAGCAGTTCTTC. Its translation is CASSLISRVHALNEQFF. The V call is TRBV28, the J call TRBJ2-1; perhaps TRBD2 as D (5 bases). V dropped 5 bases and J dropped 6 bases, with 23 bases sitting between them. Per germline, CDR1 MDHEN and CDR2 SYDVKM. This CDR3 spans 17 amino acids.

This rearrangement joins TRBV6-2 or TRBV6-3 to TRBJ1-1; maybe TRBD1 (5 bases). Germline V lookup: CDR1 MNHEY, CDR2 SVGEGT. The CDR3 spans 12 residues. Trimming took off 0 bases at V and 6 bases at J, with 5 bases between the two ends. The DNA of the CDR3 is TGTGCCAGCAGTTACTCCAGGGCTGAAGCTTTCTTT. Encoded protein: CASSYSRAEAFF.

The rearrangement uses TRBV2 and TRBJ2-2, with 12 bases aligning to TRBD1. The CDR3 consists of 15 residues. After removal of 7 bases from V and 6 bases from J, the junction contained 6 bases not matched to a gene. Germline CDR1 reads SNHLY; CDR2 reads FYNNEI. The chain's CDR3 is CASKPGTGGPGELFF. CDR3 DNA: TGTGCCAGCAAACCCGGGACAGGGGGCCCCGGGGAGCTGTTTTTT.

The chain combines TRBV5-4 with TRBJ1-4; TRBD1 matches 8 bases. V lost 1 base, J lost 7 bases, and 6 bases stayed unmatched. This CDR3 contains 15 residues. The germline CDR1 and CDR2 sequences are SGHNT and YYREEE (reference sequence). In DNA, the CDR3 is TGTGCCAGCAGCTTGAAGACAGGGGACGGTGAAAAACTGTTTTTT. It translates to CASSLKTGDGEKLFF.

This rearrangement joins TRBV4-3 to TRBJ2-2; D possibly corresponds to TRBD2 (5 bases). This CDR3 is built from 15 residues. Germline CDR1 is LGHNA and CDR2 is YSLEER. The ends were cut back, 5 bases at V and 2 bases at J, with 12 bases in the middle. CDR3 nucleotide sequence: TGCGCCAGCAGCTCCCGGACTGTAAACACCGGGGAGCTGTTTTTT. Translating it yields CASSSRTVNTGELFF.

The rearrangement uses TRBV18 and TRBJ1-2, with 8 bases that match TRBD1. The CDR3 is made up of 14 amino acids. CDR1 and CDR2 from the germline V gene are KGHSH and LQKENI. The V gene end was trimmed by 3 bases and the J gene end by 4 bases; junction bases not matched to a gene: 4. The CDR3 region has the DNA TGTGCCAGCTCACCCAGGGGGCAGGGCTATGGCTACACCTTC. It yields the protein CASSPRGQGYGYTF.

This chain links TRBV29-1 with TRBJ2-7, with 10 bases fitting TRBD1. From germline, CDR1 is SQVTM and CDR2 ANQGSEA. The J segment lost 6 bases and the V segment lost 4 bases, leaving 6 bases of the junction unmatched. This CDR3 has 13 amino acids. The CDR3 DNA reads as TGCAGCGTTGCGGGGACAGGGGCATCCGAGCAGTACTTC. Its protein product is CSVAGTGASEQYF.

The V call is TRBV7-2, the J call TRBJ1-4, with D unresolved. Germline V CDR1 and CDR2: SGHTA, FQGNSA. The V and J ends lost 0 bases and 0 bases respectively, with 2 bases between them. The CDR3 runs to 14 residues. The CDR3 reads CASSLASTNEKLFF. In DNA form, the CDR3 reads TGTGCCAGCAGCTTAGCCTCAACTAATGAAAAACTGTTTTTT.

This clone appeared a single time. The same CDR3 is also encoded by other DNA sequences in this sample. CDR3 coding DNA: TGCGCCAGCAGCTTGGGCGGCACAGATACGCAGTATTTT. Translated, it gives CASSLGGTDTQYF. The chain joins TRBV5-1 to TRBJ2-3; D is ambiguous. Trimming took 0 bases from V and 1 from J, leaving 3 bases between them. Germline CDR1 and CDR2: SGHRS and YFSETQ. CDR3 length: 13 residues.